These T cell receptor beta chains were read from a single sample in a study of blood T cell repertoires in COVID-19. Assay used: immunoSEQ multiplex PCR; TCRdb lists only in-frame clones, some missing. The table has over 350,000 clones, 87% seen once. Sequencing used PBMCs or T cells enriched from blood (not recorded which). All receptors come from a woman aged 50 to 60 who had recovered from COVID-19. Both conserved end residues are part of each CDR3. D genes are given only for firm matches. Rows may omit the clone size; those that give it use once, few, many or a size class.

NA	TRBJ1-2	TRBV7-2	TRBD1	CASSLELNYRDRGNYGYTF	TGTGCCAGCAGCTTAGAGCTTAACTACCGGGACAGGGGAAACTATGGCTACACCTTC
few	TRBJ1-4	TRBV5-4	TRBD1	CASSQDRGGNEKLFF	TGTGCCAGCAGCCAAGACAGGGGCGGTAATGAAAAACTGTTTTTT
NA	TRBJ1-1	TRBV10-3	TRBD1	CASDFRTGGNTEAFF	TGTGCCTCCGACTTTAGGACAGGGGGTAACACTGAAGCTTTCTTT
NA	TRBJ1-1	TRBV27	NA	CASAPLSRGTEAFF	TGTGCCAGCGCCCCTCTGAGCAGGGGCACTGAAGCTTTCTTT
NA	TRBJ1-2	TRBV6-2/TRBV6-3	TRBD1	CASSFGQGNGYTF	TGTGCCAGCAGTTTCGGACAGGGTAATGGCTACACCTTC
once	TRBJ1-2	TRBV3-1/TRBV3-2	NA	CASSQESFYGYTF	TGTGCCAGCAGCCAAGAGAGTTTCTATGGCTACACCTTC
NA	TRBJ2-1	TRBV4-1	NA	CASSQDDRRGNEQFF	TGCGCCAGCAGCCAAGATGATCGGAGGGGAAATGAGCAGTTCTTC
NA	TRBJ2-3	TRBV4-2	TRBD2	CASSQGGTSGGTDTQYF	TGTGCCAGCAGCCAAGGGGGGACTAGCGGGGGCACAGATACGCAGTATTTT
NA	TRBJ1-1	TRBV7-9	NA	CASSLEIQSEAFF	TGTGCCAGCAGCTTAGAAATCCAGTCTGAAGCTTTCTTT
once	TRBJ1-2	TRBV3-1/TRBV3-2	TRBD1	CASSQTGAGGYTF	TGTGCCAGCAGCCAGACAGGGGCGGGTGGCTACACCTTC
NA	TRBJ2-7	TRBV11-2	NA	CASSLAGDYEQYF	TGTGCCAGCAGCTTAGCAGGGGACTACGAGCAGTACTTC
NA	TRBJ1-1	TRBV2	NA	CASRRENTEAFF	TGTGCCAGTCGGCGGGAAAACACTGAAGCTTTCTTT
NA	TRBJ1-3	TRBV30	NA	CAWSDGSGNTIYF	TGTGCCTGGAGTGACGGTTCTGGAAACACCATATATTTT
NA	TRBJ2-3	TRBV28	TRBD1	CATSGTATDTQYF	TGTGCCACCTCCGGGACAGCCACAGATACGCAGTATTTT
NA	TRBJ1-1	TRBV6-5	NA	CATRRGLGTEAFF	TGTGCCACCCGCAGGGGTCTCGGCACTGAAGCTTTCTTT
NA	TRBJ2-1	TRBV28	TRBD2	CASSLSSGGAHIDEQFF	TGTGCCAGCAGTTTATCTAGCGGGGGGGCGCACATAGATGAGCAGTTCTTC
once	TRBJ1-1	TRBV5-1	NA	CASSLGHRDGTEAFF	TGCGCCAGCAGCTTGGGCCACAGGGATGGGACTGAAGCTTTCTTT
once	TRBJ1-4	TRBV12-3/TRBV12-4	NA	CASSFLEGEKLFF	TGTGCCAGCAGTTTCCTAGAGGGCGAAAAACTGTTTTTT
NA	TRBJ2-2	TRBV3-1/TRBV3-2	TRBD2	CASSQESLPGLAGGRGTGELFF	TGTGCCAGCAGCCAAGAAAGCCTCCCGGGACTAGCGGGGGGCCGGGGTACCGGGGAGCTGTTTTTT